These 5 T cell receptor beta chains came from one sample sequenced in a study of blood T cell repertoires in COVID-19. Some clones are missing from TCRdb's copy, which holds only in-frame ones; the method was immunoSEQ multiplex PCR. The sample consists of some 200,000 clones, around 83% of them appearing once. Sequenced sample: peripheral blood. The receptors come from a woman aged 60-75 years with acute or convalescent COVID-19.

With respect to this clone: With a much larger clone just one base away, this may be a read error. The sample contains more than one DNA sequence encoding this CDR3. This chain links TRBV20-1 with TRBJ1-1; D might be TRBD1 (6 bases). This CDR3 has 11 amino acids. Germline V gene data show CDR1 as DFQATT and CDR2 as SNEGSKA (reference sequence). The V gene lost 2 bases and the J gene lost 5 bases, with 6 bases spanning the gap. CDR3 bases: TGCAGTGCTAGACAGGGGACTGAAGCTTTCTTT. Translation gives CSARQGTEAFF.

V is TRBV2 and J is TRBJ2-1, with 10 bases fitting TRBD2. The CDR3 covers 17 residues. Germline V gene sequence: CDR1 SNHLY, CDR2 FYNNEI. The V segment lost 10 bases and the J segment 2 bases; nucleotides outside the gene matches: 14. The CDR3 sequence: CAITRTTSGRTYNEQFF. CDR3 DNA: TGTGCCATCACTCGAACGACTAGCGGGCGCACCTACAATGAGCAGTTCTTC.

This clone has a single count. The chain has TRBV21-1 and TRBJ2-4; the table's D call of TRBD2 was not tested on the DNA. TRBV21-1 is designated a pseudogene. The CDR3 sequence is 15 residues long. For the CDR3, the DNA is TGTGCCAGACCCCCGCGGAGCGCTCTCAAAAACATTCAGTACTTC. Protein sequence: CARPPRSALKNIQYF.

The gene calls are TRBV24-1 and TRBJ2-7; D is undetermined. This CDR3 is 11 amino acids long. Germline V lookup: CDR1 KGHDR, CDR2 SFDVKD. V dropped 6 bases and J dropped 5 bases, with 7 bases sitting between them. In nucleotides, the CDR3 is TGTGCCACCAGTAAGAGTCACGAGCAGTACTTC. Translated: CATSKSHEQYF.

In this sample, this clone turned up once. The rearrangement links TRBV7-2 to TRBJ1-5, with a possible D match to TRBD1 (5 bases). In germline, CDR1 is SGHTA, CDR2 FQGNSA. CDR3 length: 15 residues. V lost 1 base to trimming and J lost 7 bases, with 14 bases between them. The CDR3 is CASSLEPGWEQPQHF. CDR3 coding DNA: TGTGCCAGCAGCTTAGAGCCAGGGTGGGAACAGCCCCAGCATTTT.